The present TCR beta chain was sequenced within a study of neurological immune-mediated disorders. With 10-nucleotide random UMIs included, cDNA was synthesized by 5'RACE. Each CDR3 protein is one row after TCRdb ran MiXCR on the 5' RACE reads. The profile shows about 60,000 distinct CDR3 sequences, around 3.9% of them singletons. CDR3 length: 14 amino acids. The ends were cut back, 3 bases at V and 0 bases at J, with 11 bases in the middle. Germline assignment: CDR1 DFQATT and CDR2 SNEGSKA (reference sequence). Study conclusions and caveats: Private repertoires in all groups were suggested by the absence of shared CDR3 amino acid sequences among expanded clones across subjects.

This clonotype was observed many times. Its antigen is as yet unknown. The clonotype comes from a man aged 25 to 45 with multiple sclerosis. Specimen: PBMCs. The chain joins TRBV20-1 to TRBJ1-2; D is undetermined. CDR3: CSARGRASNYGYTF. DNA for the CDR3: TGCAGTGCTAGGGGGAGGGCCTCTAACTATGGCTACACCTTC.